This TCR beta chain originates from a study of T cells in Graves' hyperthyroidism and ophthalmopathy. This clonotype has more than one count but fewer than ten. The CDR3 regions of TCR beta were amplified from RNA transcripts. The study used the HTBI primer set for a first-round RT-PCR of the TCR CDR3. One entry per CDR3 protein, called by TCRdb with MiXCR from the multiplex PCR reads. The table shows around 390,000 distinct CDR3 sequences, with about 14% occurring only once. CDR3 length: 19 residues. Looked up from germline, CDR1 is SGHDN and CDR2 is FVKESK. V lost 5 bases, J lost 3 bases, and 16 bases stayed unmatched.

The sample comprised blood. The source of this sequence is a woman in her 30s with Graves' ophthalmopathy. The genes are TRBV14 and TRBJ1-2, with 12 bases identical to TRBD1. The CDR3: CASSTGTGGAAWPHYGYTF. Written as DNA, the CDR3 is TGTGCCAGCAGCACCGGGACAGGGGGCGCGGCCTGGCCACACTATGGCTACACCTTC.